This is a list of T cell receptor beta chains from one sample in a study of OX40 agonist ivuxolimab in advanced cancers. Assay: immunoSEQ multiplex PCR; the TCRdb copy retains only in-frame clones and omits some. In the table there are roughly 76,000 clones, around 85% of which are singletons. The source material was CD4+ or CD8+ T cells sorted from blood, sampled in a trial of the OX40 agonist ivuxolimab. These receptors all come from an adult with an advanced solid tumor such as melanoma, head and neck, liver or kidney cancer. Each CDR3 is given with its conserved first and last residue. The order of the fields is V gene, clone size, J gene, D gene, CDR3 DNA, CDR3 protein. D genes are given only for firm matches. The size of a clone is reported for some rows only, either as once, few or many, or as a class for expanded clones.

TRBV2	NA	TRBJ2-5	TRBD2	TGTGCCAGCAGGGTAGCGGGAGGTGGGGAGACCCAGTACTTC	CASRVAGGGETQYF
TRBV6-5	NA	TRBJ2-1	TRBD1	TGTGCCAGCAGTTACATCCCAGGGGGCACCTACAATGAGCAGTTCTTC	CASSYIPGGTYNEQFF
TRBV5-1	NA	TRBJ1-1	NA	TGCGCCAGCAAGGGGTCCACTGAAGCTTTCTTT	CASKGSTEAFF
TRBV6-5	NA	TRBJ2-1	TRBD2	TGTGCCAGCAGCTACGGGACTAGCGGGAAAAATGAGCAGTTCTTC	CASSYGTSGKNEQFF
TRBV7-2	NA	TRBJ2-2	NA	TGTGCCAGCAGCTTAGCGGGGACCGGGGAGCTGTTTTTT	CASSLAGTGELFF
TRBV27	once	TRBJ2-7	TRBD1	TGTGCCAGCAGTTCGACAGGGGCCTACGAGCAGTACTTC	CASSSTGAYEQYF
TRBV5-1	NA	TRBJ2-1	NA	TGCGCCAGCTCCTCGAGGAAGGGACGAGAGCAGTTCTTC	CASSSRKGREQFF
TRBV9	once	TRBJ2-3	TRBD2	TGTGCCAGCAGCCTCCGGGAGGGCGATACGCAGTATTTT	CASSLREGDTQYF
TRBV7-2	NA	TRBJ2-2	TRBD2	TGTGCCAGCAGCTTCTACACAGGAGGACTAGCGGGCACCGGGGAGCTGTTTTTT	CASSFYTGGLAGTGELFF
TRBV18	NA	TRBJ2-6	TRBD1	TGTGCCAGCTCACGCCTAACTACCCTCGACAGGGTCTCTGGGGCCAACGTCCTGACTTTC	CASSRLTTLDRVSGANVLTF
TRBV5-4	NA	TRBJ2-1	NA	TGTGCCAGCAGCTTGGAGGCAGGGACAACCTACAATGAGCAGTTCTTC	CASSLEAGTTYNEQFF
TRBV4-2	few	TRBJ1-1	TRBD1	TGTGCCAGCAGCCAAGAACTCTATGGACAGGCGGTGGTGAACACTGAAGCTTTCTTT	CASSQELYGQAVVNTEAFF
TRBV9	few	TRBJ2-7	TRBD1	TGTGCCAGCAGCCCCCAGGGGGCCTACGAGCAGTACTTC	CASSPQGAYEQYF
TRBV7-9	NA	TRBJ1-2	NA	TGTGCCAGCAGCTTAAAGGGACCCTATGGCTACACCTTC	CASSLKGPYGYTF
TRBV19	few	TRBJ1-2	NA	TGTGCCAGTAGGGGTGGAGGGGAACCACCACACACCTTC	CASRGGGEPPHTF
TRBV15	NA	TRBJ2-5	NA	TGTGCCACCAGCAGAGAGGTGCAGGAACAAGAGACCCAGTACTTC	CATSREVQEQETQYF
TRBV15	NA	TRBJ1-1	TRBD1	TGTGCCACCAGCAGGGACAGGGGGCAAACTGAAGCTTTCTTT	CATSRDRGQTEAFF
TRBV2	few	TRBJ1-1	NA	TGTGCCAGCACGGAGCAGAGGGTGAACACTGAAGCTTTCTTT	CASTEQRVNTEAFF
TRBV28	NA	TRBJ2-5	TRBD2	TGTGCCAGCAGTTTGGGCGGGGGGGCCCGCGAGACCCAGTACTTC	CASSLGGGARETQYF
TRBV19	NA	TRBJ1-6	NA	TGTGCCAGTAGTACCGGGGACAATTATTCACCCCTCCACTTT	CASSTGDNYSPLHF
TRBV30	once	TRBJ1-2	NA	TGTGCCCGCGAAGGAGGTACAGGTTATGGCTACACCTTC	CAREGGTGYGYTF
TRBV7-2	NA	TRBJ1-4	NA	TGTGCCAGCAGCGCCCAGGAAAGTAATGAAAAACTGTTTTTT	CASSAQESNEKLFF
TRBV2	NA	TRBJ1-5	NA	TGTGCCAGCAGTGAAAAAGGTATCAGCAATCAGCCCCAGCATTTT	CASSEKGISNQPQHF
TRBV4-1	NA	TRBJ1-1	NA	TGCGCCAGCAGCCCCGGGTCTGTGAACACTGAAGCTTTCTTT	CASSPGSVNTEAFF
TRBV9	NA	TRBJ2-1	NA	TGTGCCAGCAGCGACCCCAGGGACTCCTACAATGAGCAGTTCTTC	CASSDPRDSYNEQFF
TRBV6-6	NA	TRBJ2-7	NA	TGTGCCAGCAGCCAACTACAAACCTCCTACGAGCAGTACTTC	CASSQLQTSYEQYF
TRBV19	NA	TRBJ2-1	NA	TGTGCCAGTGTCCGACGCGACAATGAGCAGTTCTTC	CASVRRDNEQFF
TRBV27	few	TRBJ1-5	NA	TGTGCCAGCAGTTGGTCCGATAATCAGCCCCAGCATTTT	CASSWSDNQPQHF
TRBV9	NA	TRBJ1-1	NA	TGTGCCAGCAGCGTAGTACCGGGGGGTGAAGCTTTCTTT	CASSVVPGGEAFF
TRBV7-8	NA	TRBJ2-3	NA	TGTGCCAGCAGCGCAACAGGGTCCACAGATACGCAGTATTTT	CASSATGSTDTQYF
TRBV11-2	NA	TRBJ2-4	NA	TGTGCCAGCAGCTCCAACATTCAGTACTTC	CASSSNIQYF
TRBV13	NA	TRBJ1-5	NA	TGTGCCAGCAGCACGAGCCGGGGCGGTAATCAGCCCCAGCATTTT	CASSTSRGGNQPQHF
TRBV10-3	NA	TRBJ2-7	NA	TGTGCCATCAGCGTACAGGGCCGGGCCTACGAGCAGTACTTC	CAISVQGRAYEQYF
TRBV28	NA	TRBJ2-1	NA	TGTGCCAGCAGTTTTCCCCTTGACAGCCACAATGAGCAGTTCTTC	CASSFPLDSHNEQFF
TRBV28	NA	TRBJ2-1	NA	TGTGCCAGCAGTTTTACACGAATCAATGAGCAGTTCTTC	CASSFTRINEQFF
TRBV4-2	NA	TRBJ2-7	NA	TGTGCCAGCAGCCAAGAGATGAGCAGCTCCTACGAGCAGTACTTC	CASSQEMSSSYEQYF
TRBV7-9	NA	TRBJ2-1	NA	TGTGCCAGCAGCTCGCAGGGCCAGGGTTACAATGAGCAGTTCTTC	CASSSQGQGYNEQFF
TRBV10-2	NA	TRBJ2-3	NA	TGCGCCAGCAGTGATATAGTATGGTTAAGCCCAAACACAGATACGCAGTATTTT	CASSDIVWLSPNTDTQYF
TRBV27	NA	TRBJ2-5	NA	TGTGCCAGCGGCTTGGGGGACCAAGAGACCCAGTACTTC	CASGLGDQETQYF
TRBV7-9	NA	TRBJ2-1	NA	TGTGCCAGCAGCCAAGAAATGTCTAGCGCCTACAATGAGCAGTTCTTC	CASSQEMSSAYNEQFF
TRBV10-3	NA	TRBJ1-5	NA	TGTGCCATCAGTGAGTCCCAGCTTAGCAATCAGCCCCAGCATTTT	CAISESQLSNQPQHF
TRBV2	NA	TRBJ2-7	TRBD1	TGTGCCAGCAGTGAAGGACGGACAGGGAGGCACGAGCAGTACTTC	CASSEGRTGRHEQYF
TRBV4-3	few	TRBJ2-3	TRBD2	TGCGCCAGCAGCCAGGGGACTAGCGGGAGTATAACTTCAGATACGCAGTATTTT	CASSQGTSGSITSDTQYF
TRBV5-3	NA	TRBJ2-2	NA	TGTGCCAGAAGCTTGGTAGCCCCAGGGACGAACACCGGGGAGCTGTTTTTT	CARSLVAPGTNTGELFF
TRBV6-5	few	TRBJ1-6	NA	TGTGCCAGCAGTTACTCTTGGACCGAAAATTCACCCCTCCACTTT	CASSYSWTENSPLHF
TRBV28	once	TRBJ2-3	NA	TGTGCCAGCAGTTTGGTAGCACTTGTTGGAGATACGCAGTATTTT	CASSLVALVGDTQYF
TRBV5-4	NA	TRBJ1-1	NA	TGTGCCAGCAGCCTAGAAACTGAAGCTTTCTTT	CASSLETEAFF
TRBV14	NA	TRBJ1-1	NA	TGTGCCAGCAGCCGTCTACAGGTGAACACTGAAGCTTTCTTT	CASSRLQVNTEAFF
TRBV6-5	NA	TRBJ2-2	TRBD1	TGTGCCAGCAGAACCGGGACAGTCAACACCGGGGAGCTGTTTTTT	CASRTGTVNTGELFF